This T cell receptor (beta chain) is drawn from a study of cytomegalovirus exposure and HLA in healthy donors. The study, taken as a whole, reports: Follow-up analysis seemed to connect common viral pathogens with several of the most significant clusters identified.

V was cut by 1 base and J by 4 bases, with 14 bases left in between. Germline CDR1 reads MNHNS; CDR2 reads SASEGT. The CDR3 loop spans 16 amino acids. To note about this clone: Its specificity is unknown.

PCR involved 60 Vbeta and 13 Jbeta primers. Profiling relied on immunoSEQ multiplex PCR, and the TCRdb table lists in-frame clones only, not all of them. Of 70,000 to 95,000 clones listed, around 80% were seen once; the top ten hold approximately 2%. The clonotype comes from a young man in good health and CMV-seronegative. J is TRBJ1-5 and V is TRBV6-1; perhaps TRBD1 as D (5 bases). The specimen sequenced was PBMCs. CDR3 DNA sequence: TGTGCCAGCAGTGAAGACGGGGGTTCCCTGAATCAGCCCCAGCATTTT. Translating gives CASSEDGGSLNQPQHF.